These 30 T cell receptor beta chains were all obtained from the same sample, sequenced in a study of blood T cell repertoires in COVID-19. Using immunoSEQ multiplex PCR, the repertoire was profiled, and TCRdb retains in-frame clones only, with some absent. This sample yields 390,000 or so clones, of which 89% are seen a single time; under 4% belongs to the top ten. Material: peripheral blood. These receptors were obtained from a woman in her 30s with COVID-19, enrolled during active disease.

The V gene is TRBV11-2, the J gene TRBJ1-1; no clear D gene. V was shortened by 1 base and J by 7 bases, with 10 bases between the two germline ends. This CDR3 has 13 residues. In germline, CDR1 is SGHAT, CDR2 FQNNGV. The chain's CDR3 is CASSLGDNFEAFF. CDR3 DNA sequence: TGTGCCAGCAGCTTAGGTGACAATTTTGAAGCTTTCTTT.

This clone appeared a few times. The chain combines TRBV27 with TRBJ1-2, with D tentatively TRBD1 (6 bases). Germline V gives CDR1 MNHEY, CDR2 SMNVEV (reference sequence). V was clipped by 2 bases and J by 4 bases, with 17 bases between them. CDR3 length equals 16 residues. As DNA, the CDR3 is TGTGCCAGCAGTTTAGCGTGGGACACAGATTTCTATGGCTACACCTTC. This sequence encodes CASSLAWDTDFYGYTF.

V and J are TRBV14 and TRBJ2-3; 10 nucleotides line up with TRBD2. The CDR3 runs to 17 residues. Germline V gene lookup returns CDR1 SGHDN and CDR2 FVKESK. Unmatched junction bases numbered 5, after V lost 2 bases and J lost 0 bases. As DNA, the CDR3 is TGTGCCAGCAGCCAATCAGCGGGGGGGCTCAGCACAGATACGCAGTATTTT. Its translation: CASSQSAGGLSTDTQYF.

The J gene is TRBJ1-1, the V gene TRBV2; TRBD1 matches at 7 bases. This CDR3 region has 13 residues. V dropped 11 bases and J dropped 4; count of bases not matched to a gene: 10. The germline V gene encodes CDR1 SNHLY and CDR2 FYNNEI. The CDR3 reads CAGTGQEGTEAFF. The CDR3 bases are TGTGCCGGCACCGGACAGGAGGGCACTGAAGCTTTCTTT.

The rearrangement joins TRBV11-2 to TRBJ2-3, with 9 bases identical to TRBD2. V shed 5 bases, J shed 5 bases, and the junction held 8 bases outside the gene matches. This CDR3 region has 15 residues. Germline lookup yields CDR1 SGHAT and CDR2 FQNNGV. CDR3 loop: CASSPISGSEDTQYF. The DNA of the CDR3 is TGTGCCAGCAGCCCGATTAGCGGGAGTGAAGATACGCAGTATTTT.

The DNA for the CDR3 is TGTGCCATCAGTCAGCCAGGGAATAGCGGGGACAATGAGCAGTTCTTC. Protein product: CAISQPGNSGDNEQFF. The chain couples TRBV10-3 to TRBJ2-1, with 8 bases fitting TRBD2. Unmatched junction bases numbered 11, after V lost 5 bases and J lost 5 bases. Germline values: CDR1 ENHRY, CDR2 SYGVKD. This CDR3 has 16 amino acids.

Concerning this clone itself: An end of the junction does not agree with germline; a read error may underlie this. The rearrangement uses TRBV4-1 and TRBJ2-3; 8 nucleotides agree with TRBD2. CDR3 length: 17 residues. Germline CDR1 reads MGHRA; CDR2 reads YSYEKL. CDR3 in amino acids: CASSPIAGLQNTDMQYF. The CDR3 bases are TGCGCCAGCAGCCCTATAGCGGGACTCCAGAACACAGATATGCAGTATTTT.

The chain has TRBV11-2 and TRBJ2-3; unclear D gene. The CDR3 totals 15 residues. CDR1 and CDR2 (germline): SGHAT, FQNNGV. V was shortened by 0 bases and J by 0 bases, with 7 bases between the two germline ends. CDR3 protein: CASSLDGTSTDTQYF. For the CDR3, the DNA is TGTGCCAGCAGCTTAGATGGTACTAGCACAGATACGCAGTATTTT.

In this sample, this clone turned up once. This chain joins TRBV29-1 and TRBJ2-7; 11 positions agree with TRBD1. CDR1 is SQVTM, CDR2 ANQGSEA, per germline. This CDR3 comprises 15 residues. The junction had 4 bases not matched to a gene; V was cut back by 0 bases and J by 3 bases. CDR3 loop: CSVEDRDRGIYEQYF. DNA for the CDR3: TGCAGCGTTGAAGATCGGGACAGGGGGATCTACGAGCAGTACTTC.

CDR3 nucleotide sequence: TGTGCCAGCAGCTTGATGGGACAGGAGAGCTCCTACGAGCAGTACTTC. It specifies CASSLMGQESSYEQYF. The V call is TRBV5-6, the J call TRBJ2-7, with 8 bases identical to TRBD1. Germline CDR1 reads SGHDT; CDR2 reads YYEEEE. The V segment lost 1 base and the J segment 0 bases; nucleotides outside the gene matches: 6. This CDR3 has 16 residues.

For the CDR3, the DNA is TGTGCCACAGCGACAGGGGATTTTAACTATGGCTACACCTTC. Amino acids: CATATGDFNYGYTF. The chain has TRBV19 and TRBJ1-2; 8 bases fit TRBD1. The V segment lost 10 bases and the J segment 1 base; nucleotides outside the gene matches: 8. Germline V gene lookup returns CDR1 LNHDA and CDR2 SQIVND (reference sequence). This CDR3 is 14 amino acids long.

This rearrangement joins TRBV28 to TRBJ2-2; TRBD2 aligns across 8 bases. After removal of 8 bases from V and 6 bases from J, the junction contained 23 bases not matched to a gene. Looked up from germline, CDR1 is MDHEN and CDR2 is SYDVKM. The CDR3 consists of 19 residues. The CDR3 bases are TGTGCCAGCGGTGAATCGGGTATAGCGGGATCCCGGGGGGCCGGGGAGCTGTTTTTT. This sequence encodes CASGESGIAGSRGAGELFF. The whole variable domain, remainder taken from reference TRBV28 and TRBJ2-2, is DVKVTQSSRYLVKRTGEKVFLECVQDMDHENMFWYRQDPGLGLRLIYFSYDVKMKEKGDIPEGYSVSREKKERFSLILESASTNQTSMYLCASGESGIAGSRGAGELFFGEGSRLTVL.

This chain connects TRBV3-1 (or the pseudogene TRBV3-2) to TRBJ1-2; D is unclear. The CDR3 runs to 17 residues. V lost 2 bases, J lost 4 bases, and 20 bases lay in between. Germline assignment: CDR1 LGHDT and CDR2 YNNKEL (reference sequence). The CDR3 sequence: CASSQRRGGLGVYGYTF. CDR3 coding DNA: TGTGCCAGCAGCCAACGTCGCGGCGGCCTCGGGGTCTATGGCTACACCTTC.

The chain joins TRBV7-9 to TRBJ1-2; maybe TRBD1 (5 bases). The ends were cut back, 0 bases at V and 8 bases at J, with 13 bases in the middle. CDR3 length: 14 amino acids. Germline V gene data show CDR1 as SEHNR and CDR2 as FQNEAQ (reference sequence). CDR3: CASSLAGEGLGYTF. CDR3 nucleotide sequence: TGTGCCAGCAGCTTAGCAGGGGAAGGGTTGGGCTACACCTTC.

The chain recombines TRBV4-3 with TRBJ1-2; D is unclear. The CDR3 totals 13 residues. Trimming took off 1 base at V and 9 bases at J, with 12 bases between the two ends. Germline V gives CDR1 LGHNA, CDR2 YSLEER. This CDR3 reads CASSQVIEGSYTF. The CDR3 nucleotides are TGCGCCAGCAGCCAAGTCATAGAGGGAAGCTACACCTTC.

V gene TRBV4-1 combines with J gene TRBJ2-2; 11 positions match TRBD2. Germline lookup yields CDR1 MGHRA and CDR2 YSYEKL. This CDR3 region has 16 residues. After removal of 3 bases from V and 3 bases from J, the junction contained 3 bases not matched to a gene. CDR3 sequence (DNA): TGCGCCAGCAGCCAGCGACTAGCGGGATACACCGGGGAGCTGTTTTTT. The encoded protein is CASSQRLAGYTGELFF.

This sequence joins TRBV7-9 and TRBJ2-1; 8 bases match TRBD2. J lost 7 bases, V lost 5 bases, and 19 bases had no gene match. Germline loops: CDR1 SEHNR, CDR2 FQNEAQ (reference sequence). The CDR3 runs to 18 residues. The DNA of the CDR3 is TGTGCCAGCAGCAAGTTTGTTCCTCGAGCGGGGGCGAGGAATGAGCAGTTCTTC. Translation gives CASSKFVPRAGARNEQFF. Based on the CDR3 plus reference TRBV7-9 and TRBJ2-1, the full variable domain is DTGVSQNPRHKITKRGQNVTFRCDPISEHNRLYWYRQTLGQGPEFLTYFQNEAQLEKSRLLSDRFSAERPKGSFSTLEIQRTEQGDSAMYLCASSKFVPRAGARNEQFFGPGTRLTVL.

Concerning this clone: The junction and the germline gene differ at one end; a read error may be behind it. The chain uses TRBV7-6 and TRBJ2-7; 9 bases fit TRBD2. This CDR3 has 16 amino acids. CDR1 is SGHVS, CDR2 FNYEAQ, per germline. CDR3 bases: TGTGCCAGCAGCCTAGCGGGGCGTGACGGGTGGAACGAGCAGTACTTC. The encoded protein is CASSLAGRDGWNEQYF. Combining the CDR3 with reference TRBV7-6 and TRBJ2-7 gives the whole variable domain GAGVSQSPRYKVTKRGQDVALRCDPISGHVSLYWYRQALGQGPEFLTYFNYEAQQDKSGLPNDRFSAERPEGSISTLTIQRTEQRDSAMYRCASSLAGRDGWNEQYFGPGTRLTVT.

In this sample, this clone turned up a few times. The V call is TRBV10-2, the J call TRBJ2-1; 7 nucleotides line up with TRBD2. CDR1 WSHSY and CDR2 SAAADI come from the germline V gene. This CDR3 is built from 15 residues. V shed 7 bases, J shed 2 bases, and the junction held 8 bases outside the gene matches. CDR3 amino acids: CASTGSGGAYNEQFF. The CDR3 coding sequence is TGCGCCAGCACCGGTTCGGGGGGTGCCTACAATGAGCAGTTCTTC.

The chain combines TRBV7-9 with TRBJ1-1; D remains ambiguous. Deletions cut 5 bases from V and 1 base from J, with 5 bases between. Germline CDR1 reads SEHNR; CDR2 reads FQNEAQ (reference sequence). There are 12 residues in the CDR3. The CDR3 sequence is CASSPWNTEAFF. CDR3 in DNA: TGTGCCAGCAGCCCCTGGAACACTGAAGCTTTCTTT.

The CDR3 sequence: CASSFGTSGRAKQYV. The CDR3 coding sequence is TGTGCCAGCAGCTTTGGGACTAGCGGGAGGGCGAAGCAGTACGTC. V gene TRBV5-6 combines with J gene TRBJ2-7, with 16 bases identical to TRBD2. V was pared by 2 bases and J by 8 bases, with 4 bases of the junction left unmatched. In germline, CDR1 is SGHDT, CDR2 YYEEEE. The length of the CDR3 is 15 residues.

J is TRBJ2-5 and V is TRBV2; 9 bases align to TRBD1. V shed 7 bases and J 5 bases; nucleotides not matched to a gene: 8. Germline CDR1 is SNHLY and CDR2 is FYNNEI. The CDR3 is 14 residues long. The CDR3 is CASKRTGERETQYF. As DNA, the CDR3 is TGTGCCAGCAAACGGACAGGGGAGCGGGAGACCCAGTACTTC.

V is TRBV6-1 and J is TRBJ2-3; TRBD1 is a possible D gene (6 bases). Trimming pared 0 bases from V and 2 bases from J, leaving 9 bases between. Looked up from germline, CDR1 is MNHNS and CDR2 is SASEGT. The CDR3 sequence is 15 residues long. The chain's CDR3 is CASSEARTDTDTQYF. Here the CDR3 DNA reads TGTGCCAGCAGTGAAGCTCGGACAGACACAGATACGCAGTATTTT.

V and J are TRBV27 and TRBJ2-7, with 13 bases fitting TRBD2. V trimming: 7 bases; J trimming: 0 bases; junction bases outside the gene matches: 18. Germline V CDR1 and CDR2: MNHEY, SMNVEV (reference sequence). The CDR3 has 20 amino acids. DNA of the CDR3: TGTGCCAGCACCCCCCTCTCGGGACTAGCGGGATCTGTAAGCTCCTACGAGCAGTACTTC. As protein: CASTPLSGLAGSVSSYEQYF.

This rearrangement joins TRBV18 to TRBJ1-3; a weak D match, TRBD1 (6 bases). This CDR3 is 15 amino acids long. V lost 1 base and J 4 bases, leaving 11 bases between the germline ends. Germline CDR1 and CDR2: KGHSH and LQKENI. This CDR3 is CASSPRVDRGNTIYF. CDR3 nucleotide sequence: TGTGCCAGCTCACCACGAGTTGACAGGGGAAACACCATATATTTT.

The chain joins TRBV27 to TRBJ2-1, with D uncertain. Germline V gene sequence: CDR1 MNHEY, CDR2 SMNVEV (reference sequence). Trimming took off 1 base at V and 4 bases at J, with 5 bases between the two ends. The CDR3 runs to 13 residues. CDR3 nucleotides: TGTGCCAGCAGTTTATTCGGTTACAATGAGCAGTTCTTC. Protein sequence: CASSLFGYNEQFF.

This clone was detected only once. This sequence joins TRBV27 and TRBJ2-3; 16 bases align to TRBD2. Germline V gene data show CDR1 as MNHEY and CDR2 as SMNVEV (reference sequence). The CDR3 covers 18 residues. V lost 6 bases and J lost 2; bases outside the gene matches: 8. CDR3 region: CASREGLAGGTPTDTQYF. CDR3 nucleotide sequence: TGTGCCAGCAGGGAGGGACTAGCGGGAGGGACCCCCACAGATACGCAGTATTTT.

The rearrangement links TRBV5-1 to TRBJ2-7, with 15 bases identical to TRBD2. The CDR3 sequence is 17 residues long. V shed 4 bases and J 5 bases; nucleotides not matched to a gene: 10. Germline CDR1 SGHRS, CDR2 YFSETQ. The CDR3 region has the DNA TGCGCCAGCAGCCCCGGACTAGCGGGAGGGCGGTACGACGAGCAGTACGTC. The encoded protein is CASSPGLAGGRYDEQYV.

CDR3 residues: CASSLVGQGANTQYF. The CDR3 DNA reads TGTGCCAGCAGCTTAGTGGGACAGGGGGCGAATACGCAGTATTTT. The rearrangement links TRBV7-9 to TRBJ2-3; TRBD1 aligns across 12 bases. Germline V CDR1 and CDR2: SEHNR, FQNEAQ (reference sequence). V dropped 1 base and J dropped 7; count of bases not matched to a gene: 3. The CDR3 is made up of 15 amino acids.

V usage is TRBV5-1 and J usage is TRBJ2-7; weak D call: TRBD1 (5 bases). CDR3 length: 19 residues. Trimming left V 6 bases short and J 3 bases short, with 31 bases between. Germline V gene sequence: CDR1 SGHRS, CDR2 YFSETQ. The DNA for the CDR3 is TGCGCCAGCACCGAATACACCCCGGGCAGGGCGTATCCCTTCTACGAGCAGTACTTC. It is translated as CASTEYTPGRAYPFYEQYF.